One T cell receptor beta chain is described in this entry. Antigen: not known. Being one base from a much bigger clone, this may be a read error. This record belongs to a study of regulatory T cells in long-lasting Graves disease. Both iRepertoire HTBI primers and Arm-PCR of CDR3 regions were used to build the TCR beta libraries. TCRdb itself ran the multiplex PCR reads through MiXCR, one entry per CDR3 protein. The top ten clones hold 12% of a sample with about 210,000 distinct CDR3 sequences, about 19% of them seen once. The CDR3 totals 15 residues. Trimming removed 2 bases from V and 3 bases from J, with 14 bases in between. Germline V gene sequence: CDR1 SGHRS, CDR2 YFSETQ. Study-level findings and limits: Persistent disease favored TRBV28, TRBJ1-2 and TRBJ2-5.

This sample's time point: newly diagnosed GD, antithyroid drugs for less than 3 months. PBMC-extracted RNA yielded the TCR library. The same data also went into a second study, on T cells in Graves' hyperthyroidism and ophthalmopathy. This second study says: Patients were excluded because of uncontrolled infection, other autoimmune disease, pregnancy or lactation. Most expanded thyroid clonotypes above 0.001 also appeared in blood.

Sequencing was performed on peripheral blood mononuclear cells (PBMCs), taken at new diagnosis, from a patient treated with antithyroid drugs. This TCR was recovered from a woman between 25 and 40 years old with Graves disease. The chain couples TRBV5-1 to TRBJ2-5; the D gene is possibly TRBD2 (6 bases). CDR3 sequence: CASSFHGRTEETQYF. In DNA, the CDR3 is TGCGCCAGCAGCTTTCATGGGAGGACGGAAGAGACCCAGTACTTC.